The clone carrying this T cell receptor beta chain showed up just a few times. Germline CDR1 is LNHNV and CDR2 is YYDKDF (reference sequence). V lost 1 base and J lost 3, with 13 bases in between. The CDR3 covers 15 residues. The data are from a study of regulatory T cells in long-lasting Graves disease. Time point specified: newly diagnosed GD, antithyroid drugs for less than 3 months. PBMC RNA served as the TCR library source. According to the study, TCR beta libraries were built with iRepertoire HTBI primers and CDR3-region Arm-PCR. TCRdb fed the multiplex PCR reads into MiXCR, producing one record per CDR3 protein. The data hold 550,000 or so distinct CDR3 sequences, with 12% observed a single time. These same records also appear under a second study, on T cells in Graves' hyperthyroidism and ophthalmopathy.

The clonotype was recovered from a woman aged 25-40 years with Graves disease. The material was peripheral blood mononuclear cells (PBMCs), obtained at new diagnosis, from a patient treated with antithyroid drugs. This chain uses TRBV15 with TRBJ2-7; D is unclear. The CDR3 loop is CATSRARTEDYEQYF. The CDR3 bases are TGTGCCACCAGCAGAGCAAGGACGGAAGACTACGAGCAGTACTTC.